The T cell receptor beta chain described here comes from a study of cytomegalovirus exposure and HLA in healthy donors. Study at large: Within the Caucasian-associated ancestry cluster were roughly 82% of the roughly 360 genotyped donors.

Study conclusions and caveats: Previous analysis showed most TCR beta V segments were productive about 87% or about 30% of the time. Common viral pathogens seemed, in a later analysis, to connect with several of the most significant clusters. The records held CMV serostatus as the only immune exposure information.

Details on this clone: Its target is not known.

The germline gives CDR1 KGHSH, CDR2 LQKENI. V lost 5 bases and J lost 2, with 10 bases in between. The CDR3 is made up of 13 amino acids. Researchers ran the PCR with 60 Vbeta and 13 Jbeta primers. The assay was immunoSEQ multiplex PCR, and TCRdb's table has in-frame clones only and misses some. Its table lists 150,000 to 200,000 clones. The V gene is TRBV18, the J gene TRBJ2-7; D perhaps matches TRBD1 (5 bases). The material sequenced was PBMCs. This clonotype originated in an older woman in good health and CMV-seronegative. The CDR3 sequence is CASSEDSAYEQYF. CDR3 nucleotide sequence: TGTGCCAGCTCAGAAGACAGCGCCTACGAGCAGTACTTC.